The clone carrying this T cell receptor beta chain showed up just once. Its specificity is unknown. These data come from a study of OX40 agonist ivuxolimab in advanced cancers. TCRdb's table, derived via immunoSEQ multiplex PCR, lists solely in-frame clones and lacks some. The data hold about 100,000 clones, with approximately 90% observed a single time. General study points: CD8+ T cells showed, on average, more clonal expansion than CD4+ cells. Part of the nonresponder group also had normalized T-cell clonal expansion that was low.

The receptor's source is an adult with an advanced solid tumor such as melanoma, head and neck, liver or kidney cancer. The specimen comprised CD4+ or CD8+ T cells sorted from blood, sampled in a trial of the OX40 agonist ivuxolimab.

CDR3 region: CSVQGIPDYEQYF. CDR3 sequence (DNA): TGCAGCGTACAAGGGATCCCGGACTACGAGCAGTACTTC. The V call is TRBV29-1, the J call TRBJ2-7, with D unresolved. This CDR3 region has 13 residues. V lost 6 bases and J 3 bases, leaving 15 bases between the germline ends. CDR1 is SQVTM, CDR2 ANQGSEA, per germline.